The table lists the clone carrying this TCR beta chain with a few counts. Its antigen is currently unknown. V dropped 0 bases and J dropped 5 bases, with 14 bases sitting between them. This CDR3 has 16 amino acids. CDR1 LGHNA and CDR2 YNFKEQ come from the germline V gene. This specimen belongs to a study of cytomegalovirus exposure and HLA in healthy donors. Study as a whole: Unique TCRs from HLA-typed donors, 75 million to 100 million of them, were held in an early data release. Study-wide results and caveats: In a later analysis, V- and J-gene trimming of beta chains associated with a DCLRE1C missense variant, replicated independently. Relative to equally common others, HLA-associated TCR beta chains showed greater clonal expansion in a later analysis.

This PCR relied on a set of 60 Vbeta primers and 13 Jbeta primers. Sequencing used immunoSEQ multiplex PCR; TCRdb keeps in-frame clones, though not all of them. The table has about 95,000 clones, approximately 72% seen once. V and J are TRBV4-2 and TRBJ2-1, with D hard to call. The receptor was isolated from a man between 18 and 35 years old in good health and CMV-seropositive. Sequences were obtained from PBMCs. CDR3 region: CASSQEERQLNNEQFF. CDR3 in DNA: TGTGCCAGCAGCCAAGAGGAGCGCCAACTTAACAATGAGCAGTTCTTC.